This T cell receptor beta chain was obtained from a study of graft-versus-host responses after intestinal transplantation. Study overall: Among the recipients, transplants were multivisceral, liver-intestinal, or isolated intestinal. The recipients all started with anti-thymocyte globulin induction and then took tacrolimus and steroids for 3 to 4 years.

Study findings and constraints: Early after transplant, HvG clones declined as circulating GvH clones peaked. Patients who carried graft-donor T cell macrochimerism also had high graft-versus-host to host-versus-graft clonal ratios in their allografts.

Trimming took 2 bases from V and 4 from J, leaving 12 bases between them. CDR3 size: 16 residues. Germline V lookup: CDR1 MGHDK, CDR2 SYGVNS. Concerning this clone: Its target is not known.

The assay was immunoSEQ multiplex PCR, and TCRdb's table has in-frame clones only and misses some. Here the sample spans 50,000 to 75,000 clones, approximately 94% being singletons. This material consisted of unstimulated CD4+ T cells sorted from spleen or lymph node cells, taken before transplant. This chain joins TRBV25-1 and TRBJ1-6; D call uncertain. The sequence was obtained from a human donor who was the organ donor for an intestinal transplant. The CDR3 DNA reads TGTGCCAGCAGTGAAGGGAACAGCATTTATAATTCACCCCTCCACTTT. Amino acids: CASSEGNSIYNSPLHF.